This T cell receptor (beta chain) appears in the sequencing data of a study of radiotherapy plus CTLA-4 blockade in lung cancer. Participants had chemo-refractory metastatic non-small-cell lung cancer and were treated with focal radiation plus ipilimumab CTLA-4 blockade. The CDR3 totals 12 residues. CDR1 is SNHLY and CDR2 is FYNNEI in the germline V gene. The ends were cut back, 4 bases at V and 6 bases at J, with 6 bases in the middle. Measured with immunoSEQ multiplex PCR; TCRdb has only the in-frame clones, and not every one. The sample has around 32,000 clones; approximately 78% are singletons. The receptor comes from a human donor with non-small cell lung cancer that progressed on radiotherapy plus ipilimumab. Sample: peripheral blood, taken from a patient treated with radiotherapy plus ipilimumab. The chain carries TRBV2 and TRBJ1-4; no reliable D call. In DNA, the CDR3 is TGTGCCAGCAGTGGTACAGATGAAAAACTGTTTTTT. This sequence encodes CASSGTDEKLFF. The variable domain in full, with the rest retrieved from reference TRBV2 and TRBJ1-4, is EPEVTQTPSHQVTQMGQEVILRCVPISNHLYFYWYRQILGQKVEFLVSFYNNEISEKSEIFDDQFSVERPDGSNFTLKIRSTKLEDSAMYFCASSGTDEKLFFGSGTQLSVL.